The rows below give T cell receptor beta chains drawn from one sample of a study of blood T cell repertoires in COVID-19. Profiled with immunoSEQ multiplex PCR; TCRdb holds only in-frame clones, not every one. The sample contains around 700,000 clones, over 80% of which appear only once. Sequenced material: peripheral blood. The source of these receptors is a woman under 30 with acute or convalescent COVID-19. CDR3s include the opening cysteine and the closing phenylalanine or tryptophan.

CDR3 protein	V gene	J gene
CASSMDRVYGYTF	TRBV12-3/TRBV12-4	TRBJ1-2
CASSLFQGASSYEQYF	TRBV28	TRBJ2-7
CASSLGRGYEQYF	TRBV9	TRBJ2-7
CASGLGPLNTEAFF	TRBV12-5	TRBJ1-1
CASSPSGRGDVKDTQYF	TRBV3-1/TRBV3-2	TRBJ2-3
CASSYLGPGKGDTGELFF	TRBV6-2/TRBV6-3	TRBJ2-2
CASSLTGGGYTF	TRBV6-5	TRBJ1-2
CASSGDTEAFF	TRBV3-1/TRBV3-2	TRBJ1-1
CASSRSGGTHSGANVLTF	TRBV7-3	TRBJ2-6
CASSERSGGGDTQYF	TRBV6-1	TRBJ2-3